A single sample is the source of the 21 T cell receptor beta chains below, sequenced in a study of T-cell memory formation after mild COVID-19. TCRdb re-analysed the 5' RACE reads in MiXCR, keeping a single row per CDR3 protein. In the table there are more than 300,000 distinct CDR3 sequences, 20% of which are singletons. Sequenced sample: PBMCs or a T cell subset sorted from them (not recorded which). Receptors originate from a young man who had mild COVID-19 (a few samples of this study predate the infection). Cell type and time point are not known.

The sample holds a few counts of this clonotype. V usage is TRBV6-6 and J usage is TRBJ2-2; TRBD2 matches at 14 bases. The V and J ends lost 6 bases and 6 bases, in that order; junction bases with no gene match: 0. The CDR3 is 14 residues long. CDR1 and CDR2 from the germline V gene are MNHNY and SVGAGI (reference sequence). CDR3 protein: CASRTSGGAGELFF. The CDR3 DNA reads as TGTGCCAGCAGGACTAGCGGGGGGGCCGGGGAGCTGTTTTTT.

This clonotype has just a few counts. The V gene is TRBV29-1, the J gene TRBJ1-6; D unresolved. V lost 7 bases and J 1 base, leaving 11 bases between the germline ends. Looked up from germline, CDR1 is SQVTM and CDR2 is ANQGSEA. The CDR3 runs to 14 residues. The CDR3 spells CSAIRRSYNSPLHF. The CDR3, as DNA: TGCAGCGCCATTCGTCGGTCCTATAATTCACCCCTCCACTTT. The variable domain in full, completed from reference TRBV29-1 and TRBJ1-6, reads SAVISQKPSRDICQRGTSLTIQCQVDSQVTMMFWYRQQPGQSLTLIATANQGSEATYESGFVIDKFPISRPNLTFSTLTVSNMSPEDSSIYLCSAIRRSYNSPLHFGNGTRLTVT.

This clonotype has only a few counts. J is TRBJ2-2 and V is TRBV27; D tentatively fits TRBD1 or TRBD2 (6 bases each). Germline lookup yields CDR1 MNHEY and CDR2 SMNVEV (reference sequence). The CDR3 spans 15 residues. V was clipped by 3 bases and J by 3 bases, with 11 bases between them. The CDR3 DNA follows: TGTGCCAGCAGTTTTCCGGGGGCGTACACCGGGGAGCTGTTTTTT. Amino acids: CASSFPGAYTGELFF.

This clonotype occurred many times. V and J are TRBV7-2 and TRBJ2-3; D call uncertain. CDR3 length equals 13 residues. CDR1 and CDR2 (germline): SGHTA, FQGNSA. Trimming took 5 bases from V and 2 from J, leaving 8 bases between them. The CDR3 nucleotides are TGTGCCAGCAGCCCAACCCACACAGATACGCAGTATTTT. This encodes CASSPTHTDTQYF.

This sequence joins TRBV6-5 and TRBJ1-5; TRBD1 matches at 7 bases. Germline values: CDR1 MNHEY, CDR2 SVGAGI. The CDR3 is 14 amino acids. The junction had 8 bases not matched to a gene; V was cut back by 6 bases and J by 6 bases. CDR3 sequence: CASRADRDGQPQHF. The CDR3 coding sequence is TGTGCCAGCAGAGCCGACAGGGACGGTCAGCCCCAGCATTTT.

The J gene is TRBJ1-5, the V gene TRBV7-2, with 8 bases aligning to TRBD1. The germline V gene encodes CDR1 SGHTA and CDR2 FQGNSA. The CDR3 runs 16 residues. The J segment lost 6 bases and the V segment lost 3 bases, leaving 10 bases of the junction unmatched. The DNA for the CDR3 is TGTGCCAGCAGCTTGAACGGACAGGGTTTGGGTCAGCCCCAGCATTTT. Its protein product is CASSLNGQGLGQPQHF.

A few counts support this clonotype. The V gene is TRBV20-1, the J gene TRBJ1-2; 7 bases align to TRBD1. V shed 4 bases, J shed 5 bases, and the junction held 4 bases outside the gene matches. CDR3 length: 12 amino acids. CDR1 DFQATT and CDR2 SNEGSKA come from the germline V gene (reference sequence). The CDR3 here is CSAIDREYGYTF. The CDR3 region has the DNA TGCAGTGCTATAGACAGGGAGTATGGCTACACCTTC.

Comment on this clonotype: Relative to the germline gene, one junction end is altered; a read error may explain this. The rearrangement joins TRBV7-7 to TRBJ2-5, with a tentative D call TRBD1 (6 bases). CDR1 and CDR2 from the germline V gene are SSHAT and FNYEAQ (reference sequence). The CDR3 contains 13 residues. The CDR3 DNA reads TGTGCTAGCAGCTACGCGACAGGAGGGACCCAGTACTTC. Protein sequence: CASSYATGGTQYF.

In this sample, this clonotype turned up many times. The chain links TRBV4-2 to TRBJ2-3; D perhaps matches TRBD2 (5 bases). Germline assignment: CDR1 LGHNA and CDR2 YNFKEQ. Deletions cut 4 bases from V and 6 bases from J, with 14 bases between. CDR3 length equals 14 residues. Written as DNA, the CDR3 is TGTGCCAGCAGCCCCCGGCCGGGGTTCGATACGCAGTATTTT. The encoded protein is CASSPRPGFDTQYF.

This clonotype was counted a few times. One end of the junction fails to match germline, which may point to a read error. J is TRBJ2-5 and V is TRBV14; D remains ambiguous. The V gene's germline CDR1 is SGHDN and CDR2 FVKESK. The CDR3 extends over 15 amino acids. This CDR3 is CASSQDYVVEEPQYF. CDR3 nucleotide sequence: TGTGCCAGCAGCCAAGATTATGTGGTTGAAGAGCCCCAGTACTTC. Using reference TRBV14 and TRBJ2-5 for the parts outside the CDR3, the full variable domain is EAGVTQFPSHSVIEKGQTVTLRCDPISGHDNLYWYRRVMGKEIKFLLHFVKESKQDESGMPNNRFLAERTGGTYSTLKVQPAELEDSGVYFCASSQDYVVEEPQYFGPGTRLLVL.

The J gene is TRBJ2-6, the V gene TRBV25-1, with TRBD2 matching over 8 bases. This CDR3 has 15 amino acids. Looked up from germline, CDR1 is MGHDK and CDR2 is SYGVNS. V was clipped by 7 bases and J by 3 bases; unmatched bases: 5. The CDR3 spells CASTRGGDGANVLTF. The CDR3, as DNA: TGTGCCAGCACCCGGGGGGGGGATGGGGCCAACGTCCTGACTTTC.

The sample holds a few counts of this clonotype. This chain uses TRBV18 with TRBJ2-2; D gene ambiguous. The CDR3 runs to 16 residues. V lost 2 bases and J lost 4, with 14 bases in between. The germline CDR1 and CDR2 sequences are KGHSH and LQKENI. CDR3 sequence reads: CASSPAPGPFTGELFF. CDR3 nucleotides: TGTGCCAGCTCACCAGCCCCAGGTCCCTTCACCGGGGAGCTGTTTTTT. Together with reference TRBV18 and TRBJ2-2, the CDR3 gives the full variable domain: NAGVMQNPRHLVRRRGQEARLRCSPMKGHSHVYWYRQLPEEGLKFMVYLQKENIIDESGMPKERFSAEFPKEGPSILRIQQVVRGDSAAYFCASSPAPGPFTGELFFGEGSRLTVL.

In this sample, this clonotype turned up a few times. The gene calls are TRBV11-2 and TRBJ1-1, with D perhaps TRBD1 (6 bases). Trimming left V 1 base short and J 6 bases short, with 21 bases between. Germline CDR1 and CDR2: SGHAT and FQNNGV. The length of the CDR3 is 17 residues. CDR3: CASSLAAVRGAESEAFF. CDR3 coding DNA: TGTGCCAGCAGCTTAGCGGCGGTGCGGGGGGCCGAGTCTGAAGCTTTCTTT.

This sequence joins TRBV7-2 and TRBJ2-7; perhaps TRBD2 as D (5 bases). V was pared by 1 base and J by 3 bases, with 10 bases between. Germline V lookup: CDR1 SGHTA, CDR2 FQGNSA. This CDR3 region has 14 residues. CDR3 residues: CASSLGTAGYEQYF. CDR3 nucleotide sequence: TGTGCCAGCAGCTTAGGGACGGCGGGCTACGAGCAGTACTTC.

In its sample, this clonotype was seen a few times. This sequence joins TRBV7-9 and TRBJ2-7; no clear D gene. The V gene lost 5 bases and the J gene lost 4 bases, with 12 bases spanning the gap. This CDR3 spans 13 amino acids. CDR1 SEHNR and CDR2 FQNEAQ come from the germline V gene (reference sequence). The CDR3 nucleotides read TGTGCCAGCAGCCCCGTAGGGCGGTACGAGCAGTACTTC. Amino acid sequence: CASSPVGRYEQYF.

The V call is TRBV10-3, the J call TRBJ1-1; tentatively, D is TRBD1 (5 bases). This CDR3 spans 13 amino acids. In germline, CDR1 is ENHRY, CDR2 SYGVKD. Trimming stripped 10 bases from V and 1 base from J, with 13 bases between. The CDR3 is CAKAQGANTEAFF. The CDR3 nucleotides are TGTGCCAAGGCTCAAGGGGCGAACACTGAAGCTTTCTTT.

The table lists this clonotype with many counts. The chain is built from TRBV7-2 and TRBJ2-1; D unresolved. The CDR3 sequence is 16 residues long. Trimming pared 4 bases from V and 7 bases from J, leaving 20 bases between. In germline, CDR1 is SGHTA, CDR2 FQGNSA. The CDR3 reads CASSSSAGALQNEQFF. The CDR3 DNA follows: TGTGCCAGCAGCTCCTCCGCCGGCGCCCTACAGAATGAGCAGTTCTTC.

This chain joins TRBV7-8 and TRBJ2-3; the D gene could be TRBD1 or TRBD2 (5 bases each). The germline CDR1 and CDR2 sequences are SGHVS and FQNEAQ. V was cut by 6 bases and J by 0 bases, with 7 bases left in between. This CDR3 has 13 amino acids. This chain's CDR3 is CASRWGSTDTQYF. Here the CDR3 DNA reads TGTGCCAGCAGGTGGGGGAGCACAGATACGCAGTATTTT.

This clonotype came up a few times. The rearrangement joins TRBV24-1 to TRBJ2-4; no clear D. The V gene lost 8 bases and the J gene lost 0 bases, with 16 bases spanning the gap. CDR3 length: 16 residues. Germline assignment: CDR1 KGHDR and CDR2 SFDVKD. The CDR3, as DNA: TGTGCCACCAAGGCCTCCAGAGCTCTAGCCAAAAACATTCAGTACTTC. It yields the protein CATKASRALAKNIQYF.

The chain links TRBV7-9 to TRBJ2-7; D possibly corresponds to TRBD2 (6 bases). V lost 0 bases and J 0 bases, leaving 6 bases between the germline ends. From germline, CDR1 is SEHNR and CDR2 FQNEAQ (reference sequence). CDR3 length: 14 amino acids. CDR3 residues: CASSLARDSYEQYF. CDR3 in DNA: TGTGCCAGCAGCTTAGCGCGGGACTCCTACGAGCAGTACTTC.

This clonotype was detected many times. The chain uses TRBV7-9 and TRBJ2-3; no definite D call. This CDR3 is built from 12 residues. V was pared by 2 bases and J by 6 bases, with 6 bases between. Germline loops: CDR1 SEHNR, CDR2 FQNEAQ (reference sequence). CDR3 nucleotides: TGTGCCAGCAGCTTAATTGGCGATACGCAGTATTTT. The encoded protein is CASSLIGDTQYF. The full variable domain, completed using reference TRBV7-9 and TRBJ2-3, is DTGVSQNPRHKITKRGQNVTFRCDPISEHNRLYWYRQTLGQGPEFLTYFQNEAQLEKSRLLSDRFSAERPKGSFSTLEIQRTEQGDSAMYLCASSLIGDTQYFGPGTRLTVL.